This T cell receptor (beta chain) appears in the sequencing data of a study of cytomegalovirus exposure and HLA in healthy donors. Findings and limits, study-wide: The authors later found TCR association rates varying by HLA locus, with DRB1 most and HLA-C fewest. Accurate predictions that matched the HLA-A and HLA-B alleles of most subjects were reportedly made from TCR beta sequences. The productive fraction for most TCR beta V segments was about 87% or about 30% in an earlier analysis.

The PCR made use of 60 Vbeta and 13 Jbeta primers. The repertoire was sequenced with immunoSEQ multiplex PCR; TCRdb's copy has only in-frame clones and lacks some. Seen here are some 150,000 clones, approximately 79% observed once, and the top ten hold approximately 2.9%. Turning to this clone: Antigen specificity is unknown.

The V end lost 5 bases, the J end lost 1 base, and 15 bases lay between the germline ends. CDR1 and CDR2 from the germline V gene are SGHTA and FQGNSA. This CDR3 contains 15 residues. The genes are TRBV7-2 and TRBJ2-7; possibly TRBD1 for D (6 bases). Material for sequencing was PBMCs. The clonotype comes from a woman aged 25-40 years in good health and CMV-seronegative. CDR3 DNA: TGTGCCAGCAGCCCAGAGTCGGACAGTTCCTACGAGCAGTACTTC. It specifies CASSPESDSSYEQYF.